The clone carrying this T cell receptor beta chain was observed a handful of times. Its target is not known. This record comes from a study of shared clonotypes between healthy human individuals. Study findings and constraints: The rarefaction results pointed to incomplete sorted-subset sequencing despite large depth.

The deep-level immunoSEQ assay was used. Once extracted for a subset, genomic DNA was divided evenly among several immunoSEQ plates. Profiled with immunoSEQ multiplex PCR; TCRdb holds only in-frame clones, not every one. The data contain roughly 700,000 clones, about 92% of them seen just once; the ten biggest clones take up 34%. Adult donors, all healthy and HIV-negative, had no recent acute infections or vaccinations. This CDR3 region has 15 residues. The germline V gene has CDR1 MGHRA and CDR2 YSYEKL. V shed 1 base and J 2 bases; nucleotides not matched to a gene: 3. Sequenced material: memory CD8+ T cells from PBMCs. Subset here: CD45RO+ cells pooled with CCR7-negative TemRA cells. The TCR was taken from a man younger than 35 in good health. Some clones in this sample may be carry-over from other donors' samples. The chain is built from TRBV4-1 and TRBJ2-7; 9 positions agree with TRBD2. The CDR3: CASSQGLAGPYEQYF. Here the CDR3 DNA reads TGCGCCAGCAGCCAAGGCCTAGCGGGGCCCTACGAGCAGTACTTC.